Given below is one TCR beta chain in context. Its antigen is as yet unknown. The source of the sample is a study of radiation and T cells in renal cell carcinoma. General observations from the study: No pretreatment tumor biopsies were available for baseline clonotypes.

This CDR3 has 16 amino acids. Germline-derived CDR1 and CDR2 are SGHRS and YFSETQ. V lost 0 bases to trimming and J lost 6 bases; unmatched junction nucleotides: 5. Profiling relied on immunoSEQ multiplex PCR, and the TCRdb table lists in-frame clones only, not all of them. The sample has around 170,000 clones; 88% are singletons. As to time point: blood 4 weeks post-SBRT, at nephrectomy. Stated treatment: 15 Gy SBRT to primary tumor, nephrectomy 4 weeks later. V gene TRBV5-1 combines with J gene TRBJ2-3; 12 nucleotides match TRBD2. This sample comprised blood, obtained from a patient whose treatment included radiotherapy and nephrectomy. The sequence was obtained from a woman in her forties or fifties with renal cell carcinoma. CDR3 in amino acids: CASSLGLAGGPDTQYF. CDR3 DNA sequence: TGCGCCAGCAGCTTGGGGCTAGCGGGGGGGCCGGATACGCAGTATTTT. Using reference TRBV5-1 and TRBJ2-3 for the parts outside the CDR3, the full variable domain is KAGVTQTPRYLIKTRGQQVTLSCSPISGHRSVSWYQQTPGQGLQFLFEYFSETQRNKGNFPGRFSGRQFSNSRSEMNVSTLELGDSALYLCASSLGLAGGPDTQYFGPGTRLTVL.